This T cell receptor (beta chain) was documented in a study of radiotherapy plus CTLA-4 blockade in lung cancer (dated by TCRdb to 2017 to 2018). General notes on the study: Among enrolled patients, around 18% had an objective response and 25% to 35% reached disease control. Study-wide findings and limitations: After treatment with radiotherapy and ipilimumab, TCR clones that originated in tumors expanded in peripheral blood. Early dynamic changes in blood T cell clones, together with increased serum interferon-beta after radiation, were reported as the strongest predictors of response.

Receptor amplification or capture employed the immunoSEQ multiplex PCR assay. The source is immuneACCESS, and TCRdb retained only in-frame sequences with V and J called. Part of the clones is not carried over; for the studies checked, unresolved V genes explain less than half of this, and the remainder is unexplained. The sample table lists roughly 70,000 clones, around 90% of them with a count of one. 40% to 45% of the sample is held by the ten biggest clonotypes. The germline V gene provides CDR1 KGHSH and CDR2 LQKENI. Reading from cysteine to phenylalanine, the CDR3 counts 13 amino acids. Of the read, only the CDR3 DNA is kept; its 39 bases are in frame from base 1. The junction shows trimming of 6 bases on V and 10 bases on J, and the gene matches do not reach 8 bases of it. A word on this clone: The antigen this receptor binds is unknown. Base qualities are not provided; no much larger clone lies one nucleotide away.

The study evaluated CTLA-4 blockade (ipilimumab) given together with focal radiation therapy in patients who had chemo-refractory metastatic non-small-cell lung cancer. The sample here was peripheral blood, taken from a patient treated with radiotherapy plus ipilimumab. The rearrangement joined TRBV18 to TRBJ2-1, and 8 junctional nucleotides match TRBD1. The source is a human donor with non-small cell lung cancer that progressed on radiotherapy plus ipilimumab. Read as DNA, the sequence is TGTGCCAGCTCCCCTGGACAGGGTAGGGAGCAGTTCTTC. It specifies CASSPGQGREQFF.